This TCR beta chain was sequenced in a study of CD8+ T cells in alopecia areata. Overall study: Skin grafts from roughly 6-12-month-old C3H/HeJ donors with spontaneous alopecia were placed on roughly 6-10-week-old female C3H/HeJ mice.

Study-wide results and caveats: Among the cells sequenced in scalp samples are also the resident alphabeta T cells of normal skin. Lesional scalp, especially alopecia totalis/universalis, showed higher clonality than normal scalp. TCRs were shared less clearly across patients than in mice, possibly for HLA-related reasons.

Worth noting for this clone: Antigen: not known. Here the gene names and germline are mouse. The DNA ends 4 residues before the CDR3 does, and the rest of the CDR3 is filled in from the germline J gene.

Cutaneous lymph nodes were pooled and cells sorted by CD4, CD8alpha, NKG2D, NKG2ACE and more. As the sequencing template, cDNA was produced by extracting RNA and reverse transcribing it. Profiling relied on immunoSEQ multiplex PCR, and the TCRdb table lists in-frame clones only, not all of them. The sample is made up of about 270,000 clones, none counted only once. The CDR3 consists of 16 residues. The J segment lost 2 bases and the V segment lost 3 bases, leaving 7 bases of the junction unmatched. Germline V CDR1 and CDR2: NSQYPW, LRSPGD (reference sequence). The sequence derives from a C3H/HeJ mouse with alopecia areata. The strain's MHC: H2-k. This chain joins TRBV1 and TRBJ2-1, with 7 positions matching TRBD2. Input material: CD4+ T cells sorted from a lymph node. The CDR3 loop is CTCSAGWGIHYAEQFF. The part of the CDR3 DNA that was read is TGCACCTGCAGTGCCGGCTGGGGGATACACTATGCT.